These 4 T cell receptor beta chains originate from one sample sequenced in a study of blood T cell repertoires in COVID-19 (dated by TCRdb to 2020 to 2022). Library generation was performed with the immunoSEQ multiplex PCR assay. What TCRdb holds here is the immuneACCESS table cut down to in-frame rearrangements. Part of the clones is not present; checked against another copy, under half of the missing clones reflect an unresolved V gene, and the others are unexplained. This sample holds more than 200,000 clones; approximately 82% were observed only once. The ten biggest clones cover roughly 8.2% of the sample. The specimen was peripheral blood. The receptors come from a woman aged 45-59 years with acute or convalescent COVID-19.

The chain has TRBV2 and TRBJ2-7; 9 positions agree with TRBD1. Germline-derived CDR1 and CDR2 are SNHLY and FYNNEI. The CDR3 is 14 amino acids. The V and J ends lost 6 bases and 3 bases, in that order; junction bases with no gene match: 6. CDR3 protein: CASRPGQGLYEQYF. CDR3 nucleotide sequence: TGTGCCAGCAGACCGGGACAGGGCCTCTACGAGCAGTACTTC.

The chain recombines TRBV5-1 with TRBJ2-7; TRBD2 matches at 7 bases. CDR1 is SGHRS, CDR2 YFSETQ, per germline. CDR3 length equals 14 residues. V lost 4 bases to trimming and J lost 2 bases; unmatched junction nucleotides: 6. The CDR3 is CASSQGLGPYEQYF. As DNA, the CDR3 is TGCGCCAGCAGCCAAGGACTAGGACCCTACGAGCAGTACTTC.

The J gene is TRBJ2-5, the V gene TRBV7-9; a weak D match, TRBD2 (5 bases). V gave up 4 bases and J gave up 3 bases, with 12 bases separating them. From germline, CDR1 is SEHNR and CDR2 FQNEAQ (reference sequence). The CDR3 is made up of 14 amino acids. The CDR3 loop is CASSSSGSKETQYF. Written as DNA, the CDR3 is TGTGCCAGCAGCTCCAGCGGATCTAAAGAGACCCAGTACTTC.

The chain is built from TRBV7-8 and TRBJ1-5; D is uncertain. This CDR3 has 12 residues. V shed 4 bases and J shed 7 bases, with 8 bases lying between them. Germline V gene lookup returns CDR1 SGHVS and CDR2 FQNEAQ. The CDR3 DNA is TGTGCCAGCAGCTCCCAATTGCAGCCCCAGCATTTT. Translated, it gives CASSSQLQPQHF. Based on the CDR3 plus reference TRBV7-8 and TRBJ1-5, the full variable domain is GAGVSQSPRYKVAKRGQDVALRCDPISGHVSLFWYQQALGQGPEFLTYFQNEAQLDKSGLPSDRFFAERPEGSVSTLKIQRTQQEDSAVYLCASSSQLQPQHFGDGTRLSIL.